The next 20 T cell receptor beta chains were all read from a single sample in a study of cytomegalovirus exposure and HLA in healthy donors. The study ran its PCR with 60 Vbeta and 13 Jbeta primers. Assay used: immunoSEQ multiplex PCR; TCRdb lists only in-frame clones, some missing. Among 150,000 to 200,000 clones listed, 80% were seen once. The sequenced material came from PBMCs. The receptors originated from a man aged 30 to 45 in good health and CMV-seronegative.

V gene TRBV6-5 combines with J gene TRBJ2-3; 8 nucleotides match TRBD1. Germline trimming cut 7 bases from V and 0 bases from J; bases unmatched to any gene: 3. CDR1 is MNHEY and CDR2 is SVGAGI in the germline V gene. This CDR3 spans 14 amino acids. The CDR3 DNA reads as TGTGCCAGCAAATGGGACAGGAGCACAGATACGCAGTATTTT. It yields the protein CASKWDRSTDTQYF.

The J gene is TRBJ2-2, the V gene TRBV6-5; 7 nucleotides match TRBD2. This CDR3 has 14 amino acids. V trimming: 0 bases; J trimming: 5 bases; junction bases outside the gene matches: 0. Germline values: CDR1 MNHEY, CDR2 SVGAGI. This CDR3 reads CASSYSGGTGELFF. CDR3 DNA sequence: TGTGCCAGCAGTTACTCGGGGGGGACCGGGGAGCTGTTTTTT.

The rearrangement links TRBV7-6 to TRBJ2-3, with a tentative D call TRBD1 (6 bases). Trimming removed 1 base at V and 4 bases at J, with 15 bases between. CDR1 SGHVS and CDR2 FNYEAQ come from the germline V gene. The CDR3 contains 16 residues. The CDR3: CASSLGPGVRADTQYF. The CDR3 DNA follows: TGTGCCAGCAGCTTAGGCCCAGGGGTAAGGGCAGATACGCAGTATTTT.

As concerns this clone: Relative to the germline gene, one junction end is altered; a read error may explain this. The chain is built from TRBV7-9 and TRBJ1-1, with a weak D call TRBD1 (5 bases). The germline gives CDR1 SEHNR, CDR2 FQNEAQ (reference sequence). The CDR3 extends over 14 amino acids. CDR3 amino acids: CSSRARNGNTEAFF. CDR3 bases: TGTTCCAGCAGGGCCAGGAACGGGAACACTGAAGCTTTCTTT.

The V gene is TRBV19, the J gene TRBJ2-7, with D possibly TRBD1 on 6 matching bases. The CDR3 length is 14 residues. The ends were cut back, 6 bases at V and 0 bases at J, with 12 bases in the middle. Germline values: CDR1 LNHDA, CDR2 SQIVND (reference sequence). CDR3 in amino acids: CASRARDTSYEQYF. CDR3 nucleotides: TGTGCCAGTAGGGCCCGGGACACCTCCTACGAGCAGTACTTC.

The gene calls are TRBV28 and TRBJ1-4, with TRBD1 matching over 8 bases. The V segment lost 6 bases and the J segment 0 bases; nucleotides outside the gene matches: 9. CDR3 length equals 17 residues. Germline CDR1 and CDR2: MDHEN and SYDVKM. CDR3 protein: CASRSDRGLTTNEKLFF. DNA of the CDR3: TGTGCCAGCAGATCTGACAGGGGCTTAACAACTAATGAAAAACTGTTTTTT.

The chain employs TRBV4-2 and TRBJ2-7, with 16 bases identical to TRBD2. CDR1 and CDR2 (germline): LGHNA, YNFKEQ. Unmatched junction bases numbered 6, after V lost 5 bases and J lost 2 bases. The length of the CDR3 is 17 residues. The CDR3 bases are TGTGCCAGCAGCGAGGGACTAGCGGGAGGGCCCCCCTACGAGCAGTACTTC. It yields the protein CASSEGLAGGPPYEQYF.

The chain uses TRBV2 and TRBJ2-5, with unresolved D. V lost 2 bases and J lost 2, with 6 bases in between. The CDR3 totals 13 residues. Germline V CDR1 and CDR2: SNHLY, FYNNEI. The CDR3 bases are TGTGCCAGCAGTGAAATCAGACAAGAGACCCAGTACTTC. Its translation: CASSEIRQETQYF.

In nucleotides, the CDR3 is TGTGCCAGCTCACCACTTAGGGCAGACTATAGCAATCAGCCCCAGCATTTT. Residues: CASSPLRADYSNQPQHF. The rearrangement joins TRBV18 to TRBJ1-5; D gene ambiguous. V was clipped by 1 base and J by 0 bases, with 13 bases between them. CDR1 is KGHSH, CDR2 LQKENI, per germline. There are 17 residues in the CDR3.

The chain couples TRBV28 to TRBJ1-5; 11 bases fit TRBD1. V trimming: 6 bases; J trimming: 4 bases; junction bases outside the gene matches: 8. The CDR3 has 16 residues. CDR1 is MDHEN and CDR2 is SYDVKM in the germline V gene. CDR3 residues: CASSEGQGARNQPQHF. In DNA, the CDR3 is TGTGCCAGCAGCGAAGGACAGGGGGCGAGAAATCAGCCCCAGCATTTT.

This rearrangement joins TRBV28 to TRBJ1-5; 9 bases fit TRBD1. Germline V lookup: CDR1 MDHEN, CDR2 SYDVKM. The CDR3 loop spans 14 amino acids. The junction had 2 bases not matched to a gene; V was cut back by 3 bases and J by 5 bases. CDR3 coding DNA: TGTGCCAGCAGTTTCGGGACAGGGTATCAGCCCCAGCATTTT. The encoded protein is CASSFGTGYQPQHF.

There are a few counts of this clone. This chain joins TRBV7-9 and TRBJ2-5, with 8 bases that match TRBD1. Trimming removed 6 bases from V and 2 bases from J; junction bases left unmatched: 8. This CDR3 contains 15 residues. Germline CDR1 reads SEHNR; CDR2 reads FQNEAQ (reference sequence). The CDR3 protein is CASRDSTGAQETQYF. The DNA of the CDR3 is TGTGCCAGCAGGGACTCGACAGGGGCGCAAGAGACCCAGTACTTC. The full variable domain, its missing parts supplied by reference TRBV7-9 and TRBJ2-5, is DTGVSQNPRHKITKRGQNVTFRCDPISEHNRLYWYRQTLGQGPEFLTYFQNEAQLEKSRLLSDRFSAERPKGSFSTLEIQRTEQGDSAMYLCASRDSTGAQETQYFGPGTRLLVL.

This clone has only a few counts. The chain links TRBV29-1 to TRBJ1-3; 7 positions agree with TRBD1. Germline-derived CDR1 and CDR2 are SQVTM and ANQGSEA. V lost 2 bases to trimming and J lost 8 bases; unmatched junction nucleotides: 0. The CDR3 runs to 11 residues. The CDR3 sequence is CSVETGDTIYF. In DNA form, the CDR3 reads TGCAGCGTTGAAACAGGGGACACCATATATTTT.

V usage is TRBV5-1 and J usage is TRBJ2-7, with 11 bases lining up with TRBD2. V lost 2 bases to trimming and J lost 4 bases; unmatched junction nucleotides: 5. Germline lookup yields CDR1 SGHRS and CDR2 YFSETQ. The CDR3 runs 15 residues. This chain's CDR3 is CASSFTSGGLYEQYF. CDR3 nucleotides: TGCGCCAGCAGCTTTACTAGCGGGGGCCTATACGAGCAGTACTTC.

V is TRBV5-1 and J is TRBJ2-5; TRBD1 aligns across 9 bases. The J call is in doubt because the DNA end fits TRBJ2-7 better. The CDR3 consists of 15 residues. Germline V CDR1 and CDR2: SGHRS, YFSETQ. The CDR3: CASSLEGQGPYEQYF. DNA for the CDR3: TGCGCCAGCAGCTTGGAGGGACAGGGTCCTTACGAGCAGTACTTC.

This clone was seen only once. The chain is built from TRBV29-1 and TRBJ2-5, with D maybe TRBD2 (6 bases). Trimming removed 4 bases from V and 4 bases from J, with 13 bases in between. The CDR3 has 13 residues. Germline values: CDR1 SQVTM, CDR2 ANQGSEA. CDR3 region: CSVGRGSGETQYF. CDR3 nucleotides: TGCAGCGTTGGGCGGGGTTCAGGAGAGACCCAGTACTTC.

This chain links TRBV7-2 with TRBJ2-3; 11 bases are shared with TRBD2. V lost 2 bases, J lost 0 bases, and 4 bases stayed unmatched. CDR3 length equals 17 residues. Germline-derived CDR1 and CDR2 are SGHTA and FQGNSA. CDR3 loop: CASSLLGLAESTDTQYF. The CDR3 nucleotides read TGTGCCAGCAGCTTATTGGGACTAGCGGAAAGCACAGATACGCAGTATTTT.

The J gene is TRBJ1-1, the V gene TRBV18; 10 bases map to TRBD1. V gave up 2 bases and J gave up 5 bases; unmatched junction bases: 2. Germline V gene lookup returns CDR1 KGHSH and CDR2 LQKENI. The CDR3 extends over 14 amino acids. As DNA, the CDR3 is TGTGCCAGCTCACCAAGGGGACAGGGGACTGAAGCTTTCTTT. Its translation is CASSPRGQGTEAFF.

V is TRBV19 and J is TRBJ2-1, with D perhaps TRBD2 (6 bases). CDR1 is LNHDA and CDR2 is SQIVND in the germline V gene (reference sequence). The CDR3 spans 14 residues. V dropped 0 bases and J dropped 8 bases, with 11 bases sitting between them. CDR3 residues: CASSIDVGSDEQFF. The DNA for the CDR3 is TGTGCCAGTAGTATAGATGTCGGGAGCGATGAGCAGTTCTTC.

The chain employs TRBV6-6 and TRBJ1-1; D call uncertain. This CDR3 spans 16 amino acids. Germline V gene data show CDR1 as MNHNY and CDR2 as SVGAGI (reference sequence). Trimming left V 6 bases short and J 1 base short, with 18 bases between. The CDR3: CASSPAPSRQNTEAFF. The CDR3 DNA follows: TGTGCCAGCAGCCCCGCCCCGTCCAGGCAGAACACTGAAGCTTTCTTT.